This T cell receptor beta chain was identified during a study of memory CD4+ T cells and cytomegalovirus serostatus. Looked up from germline, CDR1 is MNHEY and CDR2 is SMNVEV (reference sequence). The length of the CDR3 is 15 residues. The junction had 7 bases not matched to a gene; V was cut back by 5 bases and J by 2 bases. Libraries were prepared by immunoSEQ multiplex PCR; TCRdb keeps only in-frame clonotypes and omits some of them. Altogether about 26,000 clones are present, 70% to 80% being singletons, with the ten largest covering around 0.67%. Single viable CD3+CD4+CD8-CD45RO+ cells were sorted as the memory CD4+ T cells.

The sequence was obtained from an adult in good health and CMV-seronegative. Source material: memory CD4+ T cells from blood. The chain has TRBV27 and TRBJ2-7, with 9 bases matching TRBD1. The CDR3 sequence is CASSRSRDRAYEQYF. The CDR3 nucleotides are TGTGCCAGCAGTCGGAGCCGGGACAGGGCCTACGAGCAGTACTTC.